The clone carrying this T cell receptor (beta chain) was counted at least ten times. Its antigen remains unknown. This entry comes from a study of T-cell reconstitution after alpha-beta-depleted transplantation in children. General study findings and limits: One year post-transplant, T-cell counts and diversity were largely derived from T cells produced anew. Reported findings indicate that, about two months after transplant, alpha-beta T cells came from several hundred expanded clones, which were derived from non-depleted graft cells.

Preparation of the TCRbeta library used unique molecular identifiers. TCRdb reprocessed the PCR reads via MiXCR and lists one record per CDR3 protein. In the table there are nearly 200,000 distinct CDR3 sequences, roughly 6% of which are singletons. The CDR3 consists of 11 residues. V lost 4 bases and J lost 8, with 8 bases in between. Germline-derived CDR1 and CDR2 are SQVTM and ANQGSEA. This specimen was PBMCs, taken before TCRalphabeta/CD19-depleted stem cell transplant. The chain employs TRBV29-1 and TRBJ1-4, with D unclear. This TCR was recovered from a girl under three years old with combined immunodeficiency, due to receive a stem cell transplant. This CDR3 is CSVAGEEKLFF. The CDR3 region has the DNA TGCAGCGTTGCCGGGGAGGAAAAACTGTTTTTT. The entire variable domain, with the rest obtained from reference TRBV29-1 and TRBJ1-4, is as follows: SAVISQKPSRDICQRGTSLTIQCQVDSQVTMMFWYRQQPGQSLTLIATANQGSEATYESGFVIDKFPISRPNLTFSTLTVSNMSPEDSSIYLCSVAGEEKLFFGSGTQLSVL.